Listed here are 20 T cell receptor beta chains from one sample, sequenced in a study of blood T cell repertoires in COVID-19. Produced via immunoSEQ multiplex PCR; TCRdb's table is partial and in-frame only. The sample shows some 88,000 clones, 65% to 90% of them seen only once. The sequenced sample was peripheral blood. Receptor source: a man aged 60 to 75 with acute or convalescent COVID-19.

The rearrangement links TRBV5-6 to TRBJ2-1; TRBD2 matches at 9 bases. The V gene's germline CDR1 is SGHDT and CDR2 YYEEEE. This CDR3 has 17 residues. Trimming removed 2 bases from V and 0 bases from J; junction bases left unmatched: 6. The CDR3 DNA reads TGTGCCAGCAGCTTAGCGGGAGGTACTAGCTCCTACAATGAGCAGTTCTTC. Its translation: CASSLAGGTSSYNEQFF.

For the CDR3, the DNA is TGTGCCAGCACCCCCGGGGAGGGTAGAGGTGAAGCTTTCTTT. It translates to CASTPGEGRGEAFF. The J gene is TRBJ1-1, the V gene TRBV5-4, with unresolved D. The CDR3 runs to 14 residues. Germline V gives CDR1 SGHNT, CDR2 YYREEE (reference sequence). Trimming cost V 6 bases and J 7 bases, with 19 bases left between them.

The table lists this clone with a count of one. This chain connects TRBV3-1 (or the pseudogene TRBV3-2) to TRBJ2-7; tentatively, D is TRBD2 (6 bases). The CDR3 extends over 14 amino acids. The germline V gene has CDR1 LGHDT and CDR2 YNNKEL (reference sequence). The V end was cut by 2 bases, the J end by 1 base, with 9 bases between. The CDR3 DNA follows: TGTGCCAGCAGCCAAAGGGGACTGTCCTACGAGCAGTACTTC. As protein: CASSQRGLSYEQYF.

V is TRBV11-3 and J is TRBJ1-1; D remains unclear. CDR1 and CDR2 (germline): SGHNT, YENEEA. V was shortened by 1 base and J by 5 bases, with 8 bases between the two germline ends. This CDR3 region has 13 residues. CDR3 bases: TGTGCCAGCAGCTTAGTAGCGGAGACTGAAGCTTTCTTT. Its translation is CASSLVAETEAFF.

V is TRBV6-5 and J is TRBJ1-6, with a weak D call TRBD1 (5 bases). V shed 6 bases and J shed 9 bases, with 9 bases lying between them. Germline V lookup: CDR1 MNHEY, CDR2 SVGAGI. This CDR3 region has 12 residues. The CDR3 bases are TGTGCCAGCAGCCCCGGGGGTTCACCCCTCCACTTT. It yields the protein CASSPGGSPLHF.

V gene TRBV7-2 combines with J gene TRBJ2-7, with 8 bases matching TRBD2. This CDR3 is built from 15 residues. Trimming cost V 1 base and J 3 bases; bases outside gene matches: 5. Germline loops: CDR1 SGHTA, CDR2 FQGNSA. The CDR3 reads CASSLVGGGIYEQYF. For the CDR3, the DNA is TGTGCCAGCAGCTTAGTGGGCGGGGGGATCTACGAGCAGTACTTC.

The chain carries TRBV23-1 and TRBJ1-3; D is ambiguous. TRBV23-1 carries the ORF label, with uncertain function. Trimming stripped 0 bases from V and 0 bases from J, with 18 bases between. The CDR3 extends over 19 amino acids. The CDR3 sequence: CASSQSFVITALSGNTIYF. CDR3 DNA: TGCGCCAGCAGTCAATCGTTTGTCATTACAGCTCTCTCTGGAAACACCATATATTTT.

This chain joins TRBV20-1 and TRBJ2-1; 11 bases align to TRBD2. The CDR3 is 14 residues long. Germline V gene sequence: CDR1 DFQATT, CDR2 SNEGSKA (reference sequence). The junction had 6 bases not matched to a gene; V was cut back by 3 bases and J by 8 bases. The DNA of the CDR3 is TGCAGTGCTAGTACTAGCGGGAGTGTCGATGAGCAGTTCTTC. This gives the protein CSASTSGSVDEQFF.

This chain connects TRBV5-1 to TRBJ2-3; D possibly corresponds to TRBD1 (7 bases). Germline-derived CDR1 and CDR2 are SGHRS and YFSETQ. The CDR3 totals 15 residues. The V and J ends lost 4 bases and 2 bases respectively, with 14 bases between them. The CDR3 loop reads CASSRAGGYTDTQYF. The CDR3 DNA sequence: TGCGCCAGCAGCCGGGCAGGGGGGTACACAGATACGCAGTATTTT.

The genes are TRBV27 and TRBJ2-5; 8 bases fit TRBD1. Germline assignment: CDR1 MNHEY and CDR2 SMNVEV (reference sequence). The length of the CDR3 is 14 residues. J was trimmed by 1 base and V by 5 bases; bases with no gene match: 3. CDR3 region: CASSQGQAQETQYF. The DNA of the CDR3 is TGTGCCAGCAGTCAGGGACAGGCCCAAGAGACCCAGTACTTC.

V gene TRBV19 combines with J gene TRBJ2-7; 7 bases align to TRBD1. The V gene end was trimmed by 3 bases and the J gene end by 3 bases; junction bases not matched to a gene: 8. The CDR3 has 15 residues. Germline CDR1 reads LNHDA; CDR2 reads SQIVND (reference sequence). The CDR3 region is CASSITEQGFYEQYF. Written as DNA, the CDR3 is TGTGCCAGTAGTATTACTGAACAGGGGTTCTACGAGCAGTACTTC.

This chain links TRBV28 with TRBJ1-4, with D possibly TRBD1 on 6 matching bases. CDR1 and CDR2 (germline): MDHEN, SYDVKM. V was shortened by 7 bases and J by 11 bases, with 17 bases between the two germline ends. The CDR3 is made up of 13 amino acids. CDR3 loop: CASTKGGVGKLFF. The DNA for the CDR3 is TGTGCCAGCACCAAAGGGGGGGTGGGGAAACTGTTTTTT.

J is TRBJ2-3 and V is TRBV11-3; no definite D call. Between the trimmed V and J ends, which lost 1 base and 6 bases, there was a span of 11 bases. Germline V gene sequence: CDR1 SGHNT, CDR2 YENEEA. The CDR3 contains 14 residues. The CDR3 here is CASSLGSRLDTQYF. In nucleotides, the CDR3 is TGTGCCAGCAGCTTAGGGTCTAGATTGGATACGCAGTATTTT.

This rearrangement joins TRBV13 to TRBJ2-7; D is undetermined. The CDR3 is 13 residues long. The germline V and J ends were trimmed by 5 bases and 5 bases, with 13 bases remaining between them. Germline CDR1 and CDR2: PRHDT and FYEKMQ (reference sequence). The CDR3 protein is CASSRNLPDEQYF. The CDR3 nucleotides are TGTGCCAGCAGCCGTAACCTTCCGGACGAGCAGTACTTC. The full variable domain, with the rest looked up from reference TRBV13 and TRBJ2-7, is AAGVIQSPRHLIKEKRETATLKCYPIPRHDTVYWYQQGPGQDPQFLISFYEKMQSDKGSIPDRFSAQQFSDYHSELNMSSLELGDSALYFCASSRNLPDEQYFGPGTRLTVT.

Within the sample, this clone is medium-sized (0.01 to 0.1%). DNA for the CDR3: TGTGCCAGTAGTCCTTCCGACAGGAACACTGAAGCTTTCTTT. The encoded protein is CASSPSDRNTEAFF. The V gene is TRBV19, the J gene TRBJ1-1; perhaps TRBD1 as D (5 bases). Germline V lookup: CDR1 LNHDA, CDR2 SQIVND (reference sequence). This CDR3 has 14 residues. V was clipped by 5 bases and J by 1 base, with 11 bases between them.

The J gene is TRBJ1-5, the V gene TRBV6-4; no reliable D call. There are 16 residues in the CDR3. In germline, CDR1 is MRHNA, CDR2 SNTAGT. Trimming left V 0 bases short and J 5 bases short, with 14 bases between. CDR3 sequence reads: CASSDSAAVPYQPQHF. The CDR3 nucleotides read TGTGCCAGCAGTGACTCGGCAGCGGTCCCCTATCAGCCCCAGCATTTT.

This chain joins TRBV5-1 and TRBJ1-4; 8 bases line up with TRBD1. V dropped 8 bases and J dropped 8; count of bases not matched to a gene: 11. CDR3 length: 14 residues. Looked up from germline, CDR1 is SGHRS and CDR2 is YFSETQ. The CDR3, as DNA: TGCGCCAGTAGCCTGAGGGACAGGACGGAAAAACTGTTTTTT. Encoded protein: CASSLRDRTEKLFF.

This clone was found once. This sequence joins TRBV19 and TRBJ2-7; D is ambiguous. Trimming removed 3 bases at V and 2 bases at J, with 20 bases between. Germline V gene lookup returns CDR1 LNHDA and CDR2 SQIVND (reference sequence). The CDR3 is 17 residues long. The CDR3 is CASSMRLGGSSPYEQYF. The CDR3, as DNA: TGTGCCAGTAGTATGAGGTTAGGTGGCAGTAGCCCCTACGAGCAGTACTTC.

The CDR3 nucleotides are TGTGCCAGCAGCAACCTAGCGGGGGCCGGGGAGCTGTTTTTT. It encodes CASSNLAGAGELFF. The genes are TRBV21-1 and TRBJ2-2; TRBD2, the table's D call, lacks a check against the DNA. TRBV21-1 corresponds to a pseudogene. The CDR3 is 14 amino acids.

V and J are TRBV6-2 or TRBV6-3 and TRBJ2-4; D perhaps matches TRBD2 (6 bases). Germline V lookup: CDR1 MNHEY, CDR2 SVGEGT. V dropped 5 bases and J dropped 8 bases, with 16 bases sitting between them. The CDR3 sequence is 14 residues long. CDR3 coding DNA: TGTGCCAGCAGTGGGCGGGATGGGGTAGACATTCAGTACTTC. Protein product: CASSGRDGVDIQYF.